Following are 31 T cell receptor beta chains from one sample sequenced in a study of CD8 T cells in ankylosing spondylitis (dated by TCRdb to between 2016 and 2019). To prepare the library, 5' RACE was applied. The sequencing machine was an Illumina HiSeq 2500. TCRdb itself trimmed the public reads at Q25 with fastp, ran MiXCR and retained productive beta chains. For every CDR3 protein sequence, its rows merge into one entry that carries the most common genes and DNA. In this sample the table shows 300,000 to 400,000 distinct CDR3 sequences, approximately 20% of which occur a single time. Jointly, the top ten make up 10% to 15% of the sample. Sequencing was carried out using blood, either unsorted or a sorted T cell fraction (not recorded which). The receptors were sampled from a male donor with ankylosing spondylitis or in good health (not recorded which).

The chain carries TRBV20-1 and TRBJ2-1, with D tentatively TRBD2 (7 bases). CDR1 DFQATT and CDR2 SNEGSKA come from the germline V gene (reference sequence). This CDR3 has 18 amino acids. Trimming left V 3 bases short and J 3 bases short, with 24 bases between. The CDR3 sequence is CSAREPLGEGGIYNEQFF. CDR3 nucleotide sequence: TGCAGTGCTAGGGAACCCCTTGGGGAGGGGGGAATCTACAATGAGCAGTTCTTC.

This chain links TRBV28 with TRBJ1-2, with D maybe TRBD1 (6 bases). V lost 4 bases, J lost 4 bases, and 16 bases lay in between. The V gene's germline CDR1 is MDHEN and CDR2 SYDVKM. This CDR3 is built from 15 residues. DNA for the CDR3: TGTGCCAGCAGTTCCCAGAGGGGGGCTTTCTATGGCTACACCTTC. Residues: CASSSQRGAFYGYTF.

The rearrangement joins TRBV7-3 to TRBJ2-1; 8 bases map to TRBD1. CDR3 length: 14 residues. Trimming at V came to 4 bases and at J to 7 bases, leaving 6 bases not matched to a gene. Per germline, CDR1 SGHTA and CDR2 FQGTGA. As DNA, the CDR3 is TGTGCCAGCAGCTCGACAGGGGCCGATAATGAGCAGTTCTTC. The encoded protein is CASSSTGADNEQFF. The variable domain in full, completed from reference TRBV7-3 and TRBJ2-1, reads GAGVSQTPSNKVTEKGKYVELRCDPISGHTALYWYRQSLGQGPEFLIYFQGTGAADDSGLPNDRFFAVRPEGSVSTLKIQRTERGDSAVYLCASSSTGADNEQFFGPGTRLTVL.

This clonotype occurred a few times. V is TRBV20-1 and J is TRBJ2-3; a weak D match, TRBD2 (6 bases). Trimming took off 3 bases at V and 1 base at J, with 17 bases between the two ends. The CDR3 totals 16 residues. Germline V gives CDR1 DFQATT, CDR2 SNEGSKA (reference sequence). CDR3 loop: CSARAGGPSGTDTQYF. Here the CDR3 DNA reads TGCAGTGCTAGGGCCGGGGGACCGTCGGGCACAGATACGCAGTATTTT.

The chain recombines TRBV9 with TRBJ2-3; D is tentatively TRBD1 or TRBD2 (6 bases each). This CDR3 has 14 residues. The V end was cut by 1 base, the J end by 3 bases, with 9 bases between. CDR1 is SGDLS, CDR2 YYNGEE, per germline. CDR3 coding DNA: TGTGCCAGCAGCGTAAGGGGGGCAACAGATACGCAGTATTTT. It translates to CASSVRGATDTQYF. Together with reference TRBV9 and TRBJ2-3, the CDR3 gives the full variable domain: DSGVTQTPKHLITATGQRVTLRCSPRSGDLSVYWYQQSLDQGLQFLIQYYNGEERAKGNILERFSAQQFPDLHSELNLSSLELGDSALYFCASSVRGATDTQYFGPGTRLTVL.

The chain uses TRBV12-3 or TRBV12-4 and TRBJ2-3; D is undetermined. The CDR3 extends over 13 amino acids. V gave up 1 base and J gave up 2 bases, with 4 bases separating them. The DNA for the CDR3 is TGTGCCAGCAGTTTAGTGGCCACAGATACGCAGTATTTT. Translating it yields CASSLVATDTQYF.

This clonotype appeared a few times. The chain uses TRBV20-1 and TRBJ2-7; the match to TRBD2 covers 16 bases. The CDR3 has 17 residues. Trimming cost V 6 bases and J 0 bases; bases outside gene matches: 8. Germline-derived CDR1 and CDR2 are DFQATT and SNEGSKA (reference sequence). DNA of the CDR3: TGCAGTGCCCACCCGGGACTAGCGGGGGGGAGCTCCTACGAGCAGTACTTC. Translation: CSAHPGLAGGSSYEQYF.

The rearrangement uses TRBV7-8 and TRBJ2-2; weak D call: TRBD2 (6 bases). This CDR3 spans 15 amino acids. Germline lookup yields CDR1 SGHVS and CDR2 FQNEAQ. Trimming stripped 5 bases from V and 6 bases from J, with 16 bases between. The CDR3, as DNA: TGTGCCAGCAGCCAATGGGAGGACTGGCCCGGGGAGCTGTTTTTT. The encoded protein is CASSQWEDWPGELFF.

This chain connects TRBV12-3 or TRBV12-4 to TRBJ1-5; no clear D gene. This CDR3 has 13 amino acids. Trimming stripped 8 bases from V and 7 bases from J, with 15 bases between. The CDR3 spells CASSPTDGQPQHF. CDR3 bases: TGTGCCAGCTCGCCGACGGACGGCCAGCCCCAGCATTTT.

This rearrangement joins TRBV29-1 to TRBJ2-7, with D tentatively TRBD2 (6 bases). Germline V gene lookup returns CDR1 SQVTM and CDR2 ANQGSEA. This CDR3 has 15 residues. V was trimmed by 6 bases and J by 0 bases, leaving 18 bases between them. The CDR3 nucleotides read TGCAGCGTCCGAGGCGGCGGGGAACGCTCCTACGAGCAGTACTTC. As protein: CSVRGGGERSYEQYF.

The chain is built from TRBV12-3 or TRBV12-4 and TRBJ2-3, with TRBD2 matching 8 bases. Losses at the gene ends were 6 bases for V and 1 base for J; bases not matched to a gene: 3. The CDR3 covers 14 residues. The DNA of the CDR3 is TGTGCCAGCAGGAGCGGGGGTGGCACAGATACGCAGTATTTT. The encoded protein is CASRSGGGTDTQYF.

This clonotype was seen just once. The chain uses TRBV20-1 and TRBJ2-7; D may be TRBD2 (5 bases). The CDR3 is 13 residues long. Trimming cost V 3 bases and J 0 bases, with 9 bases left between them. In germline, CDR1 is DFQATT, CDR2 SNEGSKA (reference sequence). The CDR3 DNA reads TGCAGTGCTAGTGACCTAGCCTCCTACGAGCAGTACTTC. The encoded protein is CSASDLASYEQYF.

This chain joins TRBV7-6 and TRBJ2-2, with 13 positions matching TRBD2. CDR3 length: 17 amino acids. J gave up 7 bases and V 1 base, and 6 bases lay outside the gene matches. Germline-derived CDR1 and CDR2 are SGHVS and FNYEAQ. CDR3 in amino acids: CASSLELAGGPGGELFF. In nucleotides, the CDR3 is TGTGCCAGCAGCTTAGAACTAGCGGGGGGGCCTGGCGGGGAGCTGTTTTTT.

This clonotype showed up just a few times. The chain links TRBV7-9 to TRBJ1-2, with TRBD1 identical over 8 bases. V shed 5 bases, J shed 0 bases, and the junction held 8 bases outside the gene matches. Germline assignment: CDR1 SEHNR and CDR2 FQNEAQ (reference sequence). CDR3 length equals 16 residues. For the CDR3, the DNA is TGTGCCAGCAGCCAGGACAGGGAAGAAGCTAACTATGGCTACACCTTC. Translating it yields CASSQDREEANYGYTF.

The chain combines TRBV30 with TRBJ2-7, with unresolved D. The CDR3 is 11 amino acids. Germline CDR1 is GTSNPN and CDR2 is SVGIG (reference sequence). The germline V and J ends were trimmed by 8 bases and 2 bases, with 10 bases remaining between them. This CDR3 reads CALIAAYEQYF. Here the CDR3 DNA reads TGTGCCCTCATTGCGGCCTACGAGCAGTACTTC.

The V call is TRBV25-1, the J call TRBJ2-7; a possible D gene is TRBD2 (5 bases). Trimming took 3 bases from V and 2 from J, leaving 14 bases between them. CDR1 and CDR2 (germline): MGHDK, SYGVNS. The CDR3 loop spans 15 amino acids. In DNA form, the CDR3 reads TGTGCCAGCAGTGACCCGACTACCGAGACCTACGAGCAGTACTTC. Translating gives CASSDPTTETYEQYF.

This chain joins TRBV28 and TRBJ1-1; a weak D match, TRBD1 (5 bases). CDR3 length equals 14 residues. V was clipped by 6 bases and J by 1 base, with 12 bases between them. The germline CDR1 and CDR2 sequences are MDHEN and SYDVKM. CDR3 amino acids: CASRRTTENTEAFF. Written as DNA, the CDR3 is TGTGCCAGCAGGCGCACGACAGAGAACACTGAAGCTTTCTTT.

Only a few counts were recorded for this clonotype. The CDR3 DNA is TGCGCCAGCAGCCAAGATCGCTGGAAAAATTCACCCCTCCACTTT. Encoded protein: CASSQDRWKNSPLHF. The J gene is TRBJ1-6, the V gene TRBV4-1; D remains unclear. V dropped 0 bases and J dropped 7 bases, with 10 bases sitting between them. This CDR3 has 15 amino acids. Germline CDR1 MGHRA, CDR2 YSYEKL.

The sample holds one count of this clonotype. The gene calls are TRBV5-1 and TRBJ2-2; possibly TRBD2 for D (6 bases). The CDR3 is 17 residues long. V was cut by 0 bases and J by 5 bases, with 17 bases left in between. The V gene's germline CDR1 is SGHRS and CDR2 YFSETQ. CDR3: CASSLGAMGLPTGELFF. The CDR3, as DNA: TGCGCCAGCAGCTTGGGTGCAATGGGACTGCCAACCGGGGAGCTGTTTTTT. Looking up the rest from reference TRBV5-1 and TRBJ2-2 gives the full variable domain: KAGVTQTPRYLIKTRGQQVTLSCSPISGHRSVSWYQQTPGQGLQFLFEYFSETQRNKGNFPGRFSGRQFSNSRSEMNVSTLELGDSALYLCASSLGAMGLPTGELFFGEGSRLTVL.

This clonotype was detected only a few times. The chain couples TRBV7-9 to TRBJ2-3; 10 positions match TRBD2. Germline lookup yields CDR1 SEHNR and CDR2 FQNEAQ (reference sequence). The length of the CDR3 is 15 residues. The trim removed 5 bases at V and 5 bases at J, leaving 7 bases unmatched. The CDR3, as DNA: TGTGCCAGCAGCCGAAGCGGGGGGGCCTTAGATACGCAGTATTTT. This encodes CASSRSGGALDTQYF.

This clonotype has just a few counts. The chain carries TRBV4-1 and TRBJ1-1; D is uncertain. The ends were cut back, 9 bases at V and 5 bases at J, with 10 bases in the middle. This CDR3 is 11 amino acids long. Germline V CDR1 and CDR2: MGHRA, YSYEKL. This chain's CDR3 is CASFTHTEAFF. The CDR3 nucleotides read TGCGCCAGTTTCACCCATACTGAAGCTTTCTTT.

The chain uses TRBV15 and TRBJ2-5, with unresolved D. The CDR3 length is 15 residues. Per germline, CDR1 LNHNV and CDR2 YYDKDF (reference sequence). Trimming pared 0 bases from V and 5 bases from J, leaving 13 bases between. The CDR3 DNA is TGTGCCACCAGCAGAGAGGAAGGGATTGGGGAGACCCAGTACTTC. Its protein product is CATSREEGIGETQYF.

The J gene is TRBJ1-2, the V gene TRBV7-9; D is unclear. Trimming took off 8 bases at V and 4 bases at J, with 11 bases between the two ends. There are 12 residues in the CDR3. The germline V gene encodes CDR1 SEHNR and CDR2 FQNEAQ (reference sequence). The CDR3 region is CASAGGLYGYTF. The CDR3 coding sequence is TGTGCCAGCGCCGGTGGGCTCTATGGCTACACCTTC.

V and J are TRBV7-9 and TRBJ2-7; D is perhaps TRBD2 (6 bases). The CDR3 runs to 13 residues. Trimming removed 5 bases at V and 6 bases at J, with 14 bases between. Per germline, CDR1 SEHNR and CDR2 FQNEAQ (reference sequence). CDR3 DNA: TGTGCCAGCAGCCCCGGGACTCGCGGCGAGCAGTACTTC. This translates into CASSPGTRGEQYF.

This CDR3 is CASSVRDRGTDTQYF. The DNA of the CDR3 is TGTGCCAGCAGCGTACGAGACAGGGGGACAGATACGCAGTATTTT. This chain uses TRBV9 with TRBJ2-3; 9 bases map to TRBD1. J gave up 3 bases and V 1 base, and 3 bases lay outside the gene matches. This CDR3 comprises 15 residues. Per the germline V gene, CDR1 is SGDLS and CDR2 is YYNGEE.

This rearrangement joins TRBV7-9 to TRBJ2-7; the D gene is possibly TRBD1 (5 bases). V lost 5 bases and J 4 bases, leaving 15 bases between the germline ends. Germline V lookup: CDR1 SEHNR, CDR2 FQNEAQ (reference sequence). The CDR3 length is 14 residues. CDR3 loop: CASSGLGADYEQYF. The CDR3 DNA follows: TGTGCCAGCAGCGGCCTTGGGGCTGATTACGAGCAGTACTTC.

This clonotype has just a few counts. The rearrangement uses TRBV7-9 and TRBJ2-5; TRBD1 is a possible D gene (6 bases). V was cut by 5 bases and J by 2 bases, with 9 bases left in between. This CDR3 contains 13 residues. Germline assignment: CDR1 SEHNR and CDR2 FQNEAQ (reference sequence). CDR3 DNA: TGTGCCAGCAGCCAGGACAGACAAGAGACCCAGTACTTC. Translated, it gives CASSQDRQETQYF.

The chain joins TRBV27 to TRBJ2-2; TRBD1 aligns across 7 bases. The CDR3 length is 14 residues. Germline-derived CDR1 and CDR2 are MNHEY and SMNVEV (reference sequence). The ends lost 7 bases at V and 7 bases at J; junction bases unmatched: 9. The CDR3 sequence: CASTLLGGVGELFF. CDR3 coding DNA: TGTGCCAGCACCCTACTAGGGGGCGTCGGGGAGCTGTTTTTT.

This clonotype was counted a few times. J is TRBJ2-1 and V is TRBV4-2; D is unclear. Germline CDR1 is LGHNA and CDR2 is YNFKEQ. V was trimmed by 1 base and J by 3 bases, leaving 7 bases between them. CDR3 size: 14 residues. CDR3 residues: CASSQALNYNEQFF. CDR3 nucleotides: TGTGCCAGCAGCCAAGCACTTAACTACAATGAGCAGTTCTTC.

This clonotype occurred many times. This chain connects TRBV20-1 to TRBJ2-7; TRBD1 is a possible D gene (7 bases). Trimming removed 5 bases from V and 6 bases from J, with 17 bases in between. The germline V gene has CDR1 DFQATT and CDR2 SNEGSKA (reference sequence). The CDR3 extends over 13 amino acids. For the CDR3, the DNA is TGCAGTGCTTCCCAGGGGGAGGCCGGCGAGCAGTACTTC. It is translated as CSASQGEAGEQYF.

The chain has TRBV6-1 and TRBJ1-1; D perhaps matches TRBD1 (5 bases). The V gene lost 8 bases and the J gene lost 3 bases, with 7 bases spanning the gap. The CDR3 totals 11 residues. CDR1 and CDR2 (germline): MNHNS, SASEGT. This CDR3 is CASEGHTEAFF. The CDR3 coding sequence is TGTGCCAGCGAGGGGCACACTGAAGCTTTCTTT.